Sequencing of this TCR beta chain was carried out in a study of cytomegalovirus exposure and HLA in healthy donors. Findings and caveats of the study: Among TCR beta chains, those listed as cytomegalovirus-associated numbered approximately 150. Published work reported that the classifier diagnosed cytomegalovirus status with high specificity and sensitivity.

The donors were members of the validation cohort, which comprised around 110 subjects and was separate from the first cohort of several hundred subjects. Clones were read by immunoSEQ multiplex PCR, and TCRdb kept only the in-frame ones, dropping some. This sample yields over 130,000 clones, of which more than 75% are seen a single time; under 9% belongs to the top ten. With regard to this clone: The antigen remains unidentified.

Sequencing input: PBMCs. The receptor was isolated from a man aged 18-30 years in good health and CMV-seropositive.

CDR3 in DNA: TGCGCCAGCAGCGATCGGGACAGTGTTTCACCCCTCCACTTT. The encoded protein is CASSDRDSVSPLHF. The V call is TRBV5-1, the J call TRBJ1-6; 7 nucleotides align to TRBD1. This CDR3 region has 14 residues. CDR1 and CDR2 from the germline V gene are SGHRS and YFSETQ. V shed 4 bases, J shed 9 bases, and the junction held 7 bases outside the gene matches.